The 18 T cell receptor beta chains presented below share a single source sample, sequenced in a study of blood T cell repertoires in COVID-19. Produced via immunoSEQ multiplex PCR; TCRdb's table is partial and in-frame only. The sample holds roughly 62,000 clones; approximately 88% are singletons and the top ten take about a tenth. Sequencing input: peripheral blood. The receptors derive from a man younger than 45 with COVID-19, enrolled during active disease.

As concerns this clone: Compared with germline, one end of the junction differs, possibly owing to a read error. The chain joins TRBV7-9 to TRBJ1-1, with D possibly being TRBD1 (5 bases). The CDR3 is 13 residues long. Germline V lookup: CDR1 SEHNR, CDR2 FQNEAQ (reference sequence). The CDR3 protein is CANSLAGHGEAFF. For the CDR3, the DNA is TGTGCCAACAGCTTAGCTGGACATGGTGAAGCTTTCTTT.

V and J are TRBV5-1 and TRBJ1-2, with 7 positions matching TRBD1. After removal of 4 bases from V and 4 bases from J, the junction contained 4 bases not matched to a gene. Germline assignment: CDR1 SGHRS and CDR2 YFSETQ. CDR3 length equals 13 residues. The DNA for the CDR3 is TGCGCCAGCAGCCATGACAGGGTCTATGGCTACACCTTC. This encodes CASSHDRVYGYTF. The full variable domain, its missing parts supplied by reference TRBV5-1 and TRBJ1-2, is KAGVTQTPRYLIKTRGQQVTLSCSPISGHRSVSWYQQTPGQGLQFLFEYFSETQRNKGNFPGRFSGRQFSNSRSEMNVSTLELGDSALYLCASSHDRVYGYTFGSGTRLTVV.

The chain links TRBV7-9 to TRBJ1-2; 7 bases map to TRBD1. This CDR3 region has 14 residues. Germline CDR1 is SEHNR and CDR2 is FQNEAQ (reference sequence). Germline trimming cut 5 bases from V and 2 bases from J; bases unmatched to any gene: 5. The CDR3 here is CASSRGGGNYGYTF. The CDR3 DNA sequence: TGTGCCAGCAGCCGAGGGGGCGGAAACTATGGCTACACCTTC.

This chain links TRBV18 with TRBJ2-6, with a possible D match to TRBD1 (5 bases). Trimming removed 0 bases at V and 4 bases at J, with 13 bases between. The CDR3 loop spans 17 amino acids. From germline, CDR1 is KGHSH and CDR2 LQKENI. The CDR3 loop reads CASSPPVAGSGANVLTF. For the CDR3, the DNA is TGTGCCAGCTCACCACCGGTAGCAGGGTCGGGGGCCAACGTCCTGACTTTC.

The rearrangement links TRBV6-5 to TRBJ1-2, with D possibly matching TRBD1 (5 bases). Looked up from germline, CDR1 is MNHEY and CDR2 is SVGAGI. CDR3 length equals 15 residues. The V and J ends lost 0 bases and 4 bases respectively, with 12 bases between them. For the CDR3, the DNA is TGTGCCAGCAGTTACTCGGGGGGGATTTCCTATGGCTACACCTTC. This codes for CASSYSGGISYGYTF.

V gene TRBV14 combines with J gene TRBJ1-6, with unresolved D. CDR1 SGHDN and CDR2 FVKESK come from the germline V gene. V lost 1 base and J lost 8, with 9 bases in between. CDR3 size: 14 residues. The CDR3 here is CASSQVSTDSPLHF. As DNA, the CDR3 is TGTGCCAGCAGCCAAGTTTCTACAGATTCACCCCTCCACTTT.

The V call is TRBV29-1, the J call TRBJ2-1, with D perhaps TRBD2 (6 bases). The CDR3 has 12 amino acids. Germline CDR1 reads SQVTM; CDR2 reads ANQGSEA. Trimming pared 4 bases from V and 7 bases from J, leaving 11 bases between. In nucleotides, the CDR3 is TGCAGCGTTGTTTCTAGCGCGAATGAGCAGTTCTTC. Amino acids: CSVVSSANEQFF.

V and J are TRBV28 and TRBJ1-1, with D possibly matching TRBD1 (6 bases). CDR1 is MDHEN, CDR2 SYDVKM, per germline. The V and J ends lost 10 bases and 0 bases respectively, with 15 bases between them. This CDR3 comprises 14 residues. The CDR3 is CATLEQGMNTEAFF. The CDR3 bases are TGTGCCACCTTAGAACAGGGCATGAACACTGAAGCTTTCTTT.

CDR3 sequence reads: CASSQAQGSEAFF. The CDR3 coding sequence is TGCGCCAGCAGCCAGGCACAGGGATCTGAAGCTTTCTTT. The chain combines TRBV4-3 with TRBJ1-1; a possible D gene is TRBD1 (6 bases). Germline V gene lookup returns CDR1 LGHNA and CDR2 YSLEER. Deletions cut 3 bases from V and 6 bases from J, with 11 bases between. The CDR3 is 13 amino acids.

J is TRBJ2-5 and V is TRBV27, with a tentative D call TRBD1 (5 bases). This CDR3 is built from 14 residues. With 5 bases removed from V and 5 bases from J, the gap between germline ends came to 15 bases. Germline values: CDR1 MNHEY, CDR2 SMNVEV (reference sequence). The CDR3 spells CASSGQALGETQYF. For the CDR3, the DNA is TGTGCCAGCAGTGGACAAGCCCTGGGGGAGACCCAGTACTTC.

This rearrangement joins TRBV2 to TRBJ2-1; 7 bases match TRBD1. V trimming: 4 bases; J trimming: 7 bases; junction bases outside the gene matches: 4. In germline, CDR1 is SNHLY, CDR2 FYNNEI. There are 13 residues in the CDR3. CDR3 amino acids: CASSVNRGNEQFF. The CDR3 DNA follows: TGTGCCAGCAGTGTGAACAGGGGAAATGAGCAGTTCTTC.

The CDR3 loop is CASRGCYLGQGYF. CDR3 sequence (DNA): TGCGCCAGCAGAGGGTGTTACCTGGGACAGGGCTACTTC. The chain recombines TRBV4-1 with TRBJ2-7, with 9 nucleotides matching TRBD1. Germline loops: CDR1 MGHRA, CDR2 YSYEKL. The CDR3 sequence is 13 residues long. Trimming cost V 6 bases and J 13 bases; bases outside gene matches: 13.

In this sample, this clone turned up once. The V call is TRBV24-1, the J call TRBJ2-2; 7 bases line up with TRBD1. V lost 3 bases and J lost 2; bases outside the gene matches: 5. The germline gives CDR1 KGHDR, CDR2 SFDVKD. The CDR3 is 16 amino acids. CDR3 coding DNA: TGTGCCACCAGTGATCTAGGGACAGCTAACACCGGGGAGCTGTTTTTT. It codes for CATSDLGTANTGELFF.

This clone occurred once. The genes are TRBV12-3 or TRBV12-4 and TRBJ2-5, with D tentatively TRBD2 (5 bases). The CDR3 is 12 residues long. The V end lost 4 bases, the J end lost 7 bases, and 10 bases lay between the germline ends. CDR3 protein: CASSSSRGTQYF. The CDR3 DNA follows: TGTGCCAGCAGTTCCTCTCGGGGGACCCAGTACTTC.

The CDR3 spells CASSADSYEQYF. CDR3 in DNA: TGTGCCAGCAGCGCCGACAGTTACGAGCAGTACTTC. The chain carries TRBV11-2 and TRBJ2-7; a weak D match, TRBD1 (5 bases). The CDR3 is made up of 12 amino acids. V was cut by 5 bases and J by 4 bases, with 9 bases left in between. CDR1 and CDR2 from the germline V gene are SGHAT and FQNNGV.

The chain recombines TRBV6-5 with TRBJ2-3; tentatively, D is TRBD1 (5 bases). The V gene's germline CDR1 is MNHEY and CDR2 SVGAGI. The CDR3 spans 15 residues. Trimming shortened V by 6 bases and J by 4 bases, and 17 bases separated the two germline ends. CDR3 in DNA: TGTGCCAGCAGAGCCCAGGGTGGGTTGGCAGATACGCAGTATTTT. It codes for CASRAQGGLADTQYF.

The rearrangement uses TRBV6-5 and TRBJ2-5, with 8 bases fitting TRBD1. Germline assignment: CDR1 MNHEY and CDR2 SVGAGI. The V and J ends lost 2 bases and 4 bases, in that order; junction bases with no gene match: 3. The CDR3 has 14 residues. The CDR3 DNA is TGTGCCAGCAGTTACCAGGGGGCAGGAGAGACCCAGTACTTC. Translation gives CASSYQGAGETQYF.

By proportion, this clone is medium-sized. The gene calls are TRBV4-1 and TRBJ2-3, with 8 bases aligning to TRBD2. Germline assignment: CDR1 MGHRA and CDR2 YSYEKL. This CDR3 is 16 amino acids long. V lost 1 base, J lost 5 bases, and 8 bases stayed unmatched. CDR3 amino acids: CASSQAEREFIDTQYF. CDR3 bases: TGCGCCAGCAGCCAAGCTGAGCGGGAGTTTATAGATACGCAGTATTTT.